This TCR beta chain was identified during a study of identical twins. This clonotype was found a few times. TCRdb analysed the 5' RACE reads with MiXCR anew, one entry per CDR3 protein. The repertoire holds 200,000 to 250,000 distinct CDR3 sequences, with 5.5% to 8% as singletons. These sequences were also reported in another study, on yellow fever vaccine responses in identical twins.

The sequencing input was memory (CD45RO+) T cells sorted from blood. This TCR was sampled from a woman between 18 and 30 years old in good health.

CDR3 sequence reads: CASSLASLGTQYF. CDR3 in DNA: TGCGCCAGCAGCTTGGCCTCGCTGGGGACCCAGTACTTC. This chain uses TRBV5-1 with TRBJ2-5; no clear D gene. Per germline, CDR1 SGHRS and CDR2 YFSETQ. Trimming removed 0 bases at V and 7 bases at J, with 10 bases between. CDR3 length equals 13 residues.